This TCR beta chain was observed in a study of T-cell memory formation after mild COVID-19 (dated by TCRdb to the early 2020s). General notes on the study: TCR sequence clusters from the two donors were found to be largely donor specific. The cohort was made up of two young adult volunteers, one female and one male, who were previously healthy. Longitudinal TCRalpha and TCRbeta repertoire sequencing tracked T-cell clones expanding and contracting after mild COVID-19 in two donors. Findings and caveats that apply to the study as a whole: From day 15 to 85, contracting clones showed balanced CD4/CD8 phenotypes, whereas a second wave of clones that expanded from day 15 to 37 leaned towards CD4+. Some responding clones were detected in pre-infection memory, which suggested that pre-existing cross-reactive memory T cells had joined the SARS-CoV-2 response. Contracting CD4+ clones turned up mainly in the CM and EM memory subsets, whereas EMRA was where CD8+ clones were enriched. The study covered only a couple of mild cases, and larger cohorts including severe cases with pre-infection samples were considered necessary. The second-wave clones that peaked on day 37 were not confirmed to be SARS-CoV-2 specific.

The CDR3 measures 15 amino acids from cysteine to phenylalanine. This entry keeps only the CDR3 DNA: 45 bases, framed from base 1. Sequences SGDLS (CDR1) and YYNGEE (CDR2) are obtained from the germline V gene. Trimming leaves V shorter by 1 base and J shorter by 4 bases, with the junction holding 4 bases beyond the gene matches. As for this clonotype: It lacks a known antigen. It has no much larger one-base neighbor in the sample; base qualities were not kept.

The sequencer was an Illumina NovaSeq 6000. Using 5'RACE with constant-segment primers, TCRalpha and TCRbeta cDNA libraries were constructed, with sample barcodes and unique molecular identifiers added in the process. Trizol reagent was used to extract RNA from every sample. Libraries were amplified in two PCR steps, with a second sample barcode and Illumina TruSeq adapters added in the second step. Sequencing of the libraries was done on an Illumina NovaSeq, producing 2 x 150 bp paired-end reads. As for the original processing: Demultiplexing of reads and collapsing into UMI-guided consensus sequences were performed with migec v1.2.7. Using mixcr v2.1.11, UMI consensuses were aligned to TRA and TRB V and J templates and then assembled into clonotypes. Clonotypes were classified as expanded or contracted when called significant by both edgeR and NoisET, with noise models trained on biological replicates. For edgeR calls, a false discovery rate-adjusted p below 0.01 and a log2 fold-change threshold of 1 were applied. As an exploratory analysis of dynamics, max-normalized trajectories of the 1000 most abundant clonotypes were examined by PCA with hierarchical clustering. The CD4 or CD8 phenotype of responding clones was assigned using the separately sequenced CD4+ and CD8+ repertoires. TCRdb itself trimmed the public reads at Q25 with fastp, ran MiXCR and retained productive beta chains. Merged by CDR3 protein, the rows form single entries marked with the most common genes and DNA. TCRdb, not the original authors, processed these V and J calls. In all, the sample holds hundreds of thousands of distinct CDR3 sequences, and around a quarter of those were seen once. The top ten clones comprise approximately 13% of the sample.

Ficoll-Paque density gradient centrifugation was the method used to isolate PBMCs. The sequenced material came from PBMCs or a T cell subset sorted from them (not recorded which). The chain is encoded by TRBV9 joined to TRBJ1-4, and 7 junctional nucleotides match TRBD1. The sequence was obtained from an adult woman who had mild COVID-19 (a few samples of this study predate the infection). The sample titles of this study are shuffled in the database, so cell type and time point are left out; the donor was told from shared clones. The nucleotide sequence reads TGTGCCAGCAGCGTAACAGGGGCCGGTAATGAAAAACTGTTTTTT. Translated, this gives CASSVTGAGNEKLFF.